Shown below are 30 T cell receptor beta chains from a single sample sequenced in a study of CD8 T cells in ankylosing spondylitis. TCRdb reprocessed the 5' RACE reads via MiXCR and lists one record per CDR3 protein. The data contain around 320,000 distinct CDR3 sequences, about 20% of them seen just once; the ten biggest clones take up under 4%. Specimen: blood, either unsorted or a sorted T cell fraction (not recorded which). Receptor source: a female donor with ankylosing spondylitis or in good health (not recorded which).

This clonotype was found many times. The chain combines TRBV11-2 with TRBJ1-1; maybe TRBD1 (6 bases). V lost 6 bases to trimming and J lost 5 bases, with 13 bases between them. The length of the CDR3 is 13 residues. Germline V lookup: CDR1 SGHAT, CDR2 FQNNGV. CDR3 sequence: CASRSGQPTEAFF. CDR3 in DNA: TGTGCCAGCAGATCAGGACAGCCGACTGAAGCTTTCTTT.

The rearrangement joins TRBV12-3 or TRBV12-4 to TRBJ2-1; 12 bases agree with TRBD2. J lost 4 bases, V lost 8 bases, and 6 bases had no gene match. The CDR3 contains 15 residues. The CDR3, as DNA: TGTGCCAGCCGACCTCTAGCGGGAGGGTACAATGAGCAGTTCTTC. Its protein product is CASRPLAGGYNEQFF.

The genes are TRBV29-1 and TRBJ2-3; TRBD2 matches at 8 bases. The CDR3 loop spans 17 amino acids. The germline V gene encodes CDR1 SQVTM and CDR2 ANQGSEA. Trimming cost V 3 bases and J 2 bases; bases outside gene matches: 13. Here the CDR3 reads CSVEALAGRVYTDTQYF. The CDR3 DNA is TGCAGCGTTGAGGCGCTAGCGGGTCGAGTCTACACAGATACGCAGTATTTT.

This clonotype has only one observation. The rearrangement joins TRBV7-2 to TRBJ2-5; tentatively, D is TRBD2 (5 bases). There are 13 residues in the CDR3. Trimming took off 1 base at V and 7 bases at J, with 10 bases between the two ends. Per germline, CDR1 SGHTA and CDR2 FQGNSA. CDR3 sequence (DNA): TGTGCCAGCAGCTTAGGGGAGCTGGGGACCCAGTACTTC. Amino acid sequence: CASSLGELGTQYF.

V and J are TRBV14 and TRBJ2-2; 12 nucleotides align to TRBD2. V shed 4 bases, J shed 6 bases, and the junction held 3 bases outside the gene matches. CDR3 length: 15 residues. Germline V gene lookup returns CDR1 SGHDN and CDR2 FVKESK. The CDR3, as DNA: TGTGCCAGCAGCCGACGACTAGCGGGAGCCGGGGAGCTGTTTTTT. Translation gives CASSRRLAGAGELFF. The variable domain in full, completed from reference TRBV14 and TRBJ2-2, reads EAGVTQFPSHSVIEKGQTVTLRCDPISGHDNLYWYRRVMGKEIKFLLHFVKESKQDESGMPNNRFLAERTGGTYSTLKVQPAELEDSGVYFCASSRRLAGAGELFFGEGSRLTVL.

The sample holds a few counts of this clonotype. The chain combines TRBV28 with TRBJ1-2; the D gene is possibly TRBD1 (5 bases). The length of the CDR3 is 11 residues. In germline, CDR1 is MDHEN, CDR2 SYDVKM. Trimming cost V 4 bases and J 8 bases, with 8 bases left between them. The CDR3 region is CASSSRDGYTF. The CDR3 DNA sequence: TGTGCCAGCAGTTCTCGGGACGGCTACACCTTC.

This clonotype occurred a few times. Here the CDR3 DNA reads TGTGCCAGCAGCTTACTAGCGGGAGTTGAGGCCTACAATGAGCAGTTCTTC. The encoded protein is CASSLLAGVEAYNEQFF. V gene TRBV7-9 combines with J gene TRBJ2-1, with 10 nucleotides matching TRBD2. Germline lookup yields CDR1 SEHNR and CDR2 FQNEAQ (reference sequence). V shed 2 bases and J 2 bases; nucleotides not matched to a gene: 6. The CDR3 totals 17 residues.

The chain uses TRBV5-5 and TRBJ2-7; D call uncertain. Germline V gene data show CDR1 as SGHKS and CDR2 as YYEKEE (reference sequence). This CDR3 has 13 residues. The V gene lost 1 base and the J gene lost 6 bases, with 11 bases spanning the gap. The CDR3 protein is CASSLKAVGEQYF. The CDR3 nucleotides are TGTGCCAGCAGCTTGAAGGCGGTTGGCGAGCAGTACTTC.

This clonotype was found a few times. CDR3 amino acids: CASSLALDRATAEAFF. CDR3 DNA: TGCGCCAGCAGCTTGGCCCTTGACAGGGCAACGGCTGAAGCTTTCTTT. V is TRBV5-1 and J is TRBJ1-1, with TRBD1 identical over 7 bases. This CDR3 comprises 16 residues. Germline V gene sequence: CDR1 SGHRS, CDR2 YFSETQ. V shed 0 bases and J 6 bases; nucleotides not matched to a gene: 11.

The rearrangement uses TRBV27 and TRBJ2-3; the match to TRBD2 covers 8 bases. The CDR3 is 12 residues long. The V segment lost 9 bases and the J segment 8 bases; nucleotides outside the gene matches: 7. Germline CDR1 reads MNHEY; CDR2 reads SMNVEV (reference sequence). The CDR3 DNA is TGTGCCAGTGGACTCCGGGAGGGTACGCAGTATTTT. Translated, it gives CASGLREGTQYF.

The rearrangement joins TRBV20-1 to TRBJ2-1, with 14 bases aligning to TRBD2. This CDR3 has 14 amino acids. Germline values: CDR1 DFQATT, CDR2 SNEGSKA (reference sequence). J gave up 8 bases and V 5 bases, and 5 bases lay outside the gene matches. CDR3 coding DNA: TGCAGTGCTCCGGGACTAGCGGGAGCGGATGAGCAGTTCTTC. This encodes CSAPGLAGADEQFF.

In its sample, this clonotype was seen many times. At one of its ends the junction is not consistent with the germline gene, which may arise from a read error. This rearrangement joins TRBV28 to TRBJ2-3, with D possibly matching TRBD2 (5 bases). The CDR3 totals 14 residues. Germline loops: CDR1 MDHEN, CDR2 SYDVKM. The CDR3 region is CASSLAGGTDTQYF. Written as DNA, the CDR3 is TGCGCCAGCAGCTTGGCCGGGGGCACAGATACGCAGTATTTT.

This clonotype was counted ten times or more. The chain links TRBV20-1 to TRBJ2-7; 10 bases are a match to TRBD1. Germline CDR1 DFQATT, CDR2 SNEGSKA (reference sequence). CDR3 length equals 14 residues. Germline trimming cut 3 bases from V and 5 bases from J; bases unmatched to any gene: 7. The CDR3 region has the DNA TGCAGTGCTAGCCGGACAGGGGGGGTCCACGAGCAGTACTTC. This encodes CSASRTGGVHEQYF.

The chain links TRBV11-2 to TRBJ1-5, with 7 bases lining up with TRBD1. Per the germline V gene, CDR1 is SGHAT and CDR2 is FQNNGV. V lost 2 bases and J lost 11; bases outside the gene matches: 12. The CDR3 extends over 15 amino acids. The CDR3, as DNA: TGTGCCAGCAGCTTAATCAGGGGGAGAGCCGGGTCCCAGCATTTT. It specifies CASSLIRGRAGSQHF.

In its sample, this clonotype was seen many times. The chain uses TRBV6-1 and TRBJ1-5; 8 bases match TRBD1. Germline-derived CDR1 and CDR2 are MNHNS and SASEGT. CDR3 length: 13 residues. V shed 6 bases, J shed 7 bases, and the junction held 5 bases outside the gene matches. CDR3 nucleotides: TGTGCCAGCAGAGGACAGGGAACCCAGCCCCAGCATTTT. It specifies CASRGQGTQPQHF.

This clonotype was seen a few times. This chain uses TRBV20-1 with TRBJ2-7, with no clear D. V lost 1 base, J lost 3 bases, and 10 bases lay in between. In germline, CDR1 is DFQATT, CDR2 SNEGSKA (reference sequence). The CDR3 has 13 residues. The CDR3 nucleotides are TGCAGTGCTAGAGCCAACCTGTACTACGAGCAGTACTTC. Protein product: CSARANLYYEQYF.

This clonotype came up many times. The J gene is TRBJ2-7, the V gene TRBV12-3 or TRBV12-4, with D possibly being TRBD1 or TRBD2 (5 bases each). Trimming removed 7 bases from V and 3 bases from J, with 10 bases in between. This CDR3 is 12 amino acids long. CDR3 amino acids: CASNGDGYEQYF. The CDR3 nucleotides read TGTGCCAGCAACGGGGACGGCTACGAGCAGTACTTC.

This sequence joins TRBV4-3 and TRBJ2-7; D gene ambiguous. The CDR3 extends over 15 amino acids. The germline CDR1 and CDR2 sequences are LGHNA and YSLEER. V gave up 0 bases and J gave up 10 bases, with 19 bases separating them. This CDR3 is CASSQEGRGLGKQYF. DNA of the CDR3: TGCGCCAGCAGCCAAGAGGGTCGTGGCCTGGGGAAACAGTACTTC.

The V call is TRBV27, the J call TRBJ2-1, with a weak D call TRBD2 (6 bases). Germline CDR1 MNHEY, CDR2 SMNVEV (reference sequence). V lost 5 bases, J lost 3 bases, and 23 bases lay in between. The CDR3 is 18 amino acids. CDR3 in amino acids: CASSPTGLPFINYNEQFF. The CDR3, as DNA: TGTGCCAGCAGTCCTACGGGACTCCCCTTCATAAACTACAATGAGCAGTTCTTC.

The chain combines TRBV20-1 with TRBJ2-1; 8 bases line up with TRBD2. CDR1 is DFQATT and CDR2 is SNEGSKA in the germline V gene (reference sequence). Trimming took 3 bases from V and 5 from J; bases not matched to a gene: 12. This CDR3 has 16 amino acids. CDR3 protein: CSASSLAGLFNNEQFF. CDR3 sequence (DNA): TGCAGTGCTAGTTCTCTAGCGGGCCTTTTTAACAATGAGCAGTTCTTC.

This clonotype has a handful of counts. V usage is TRBV7-9 and J usage is TRBJ2-7; 10 nucleotides align to TRBD1. Germline assignment: CDR1 SEHNR and CDR2 FQNEAQ (reference sequence). The CDR3 runs to 17 residues. V was clipped by 5 bases and J by 6 bases; unmatched bases: 16. CDR3 DNA: TGTGCCAGCAGCCCTAACCCCTTCCGGGACAGGGGATCCGAGCAGTACTTC. It encodes CASSPNPFRDRGSEQYF.

The chain employs TRBV7-2 and TRBJ1-6, with unresolved D. The CDR3 length is 15 residues. Germline CDR1 is SGHTA and CDR2 is FQGNSA. The ends were cut back, 1 base at V and 6 bases at J, with 10 bases in the middle. The DNA for the CDR3 is TGTGCCAGCAGCTTAGACGGGGTCGGTAATTCACCCCTCCACTTT. Protein product: CASSLDGVGNSPLHF.

CDR3 sequence reads: CAGGGLNTEAFF. The CDR3 nucleotides read TGTGCCGGAGGGGGCCTGAACACTGAAGCTTTCTTT. The chain uses TRBV12-3 or TRBV12-4 and TRBJ1-1; 7 bases line up with TRBD1. CDR3 length equals 12 residues. Unmatched junction bases numbered 3, after V lost 11 bases and J lost 0 bases.

V and J are TRBV9 and TRBJ2-7; the match to TRBD1 covers 8 bases. In germline, CDR1 is SGDLS, CDR2 YYNGEE. Trimming at V came to 3 bases and at J to 0 bases, leaving 14 bases not matched to a gene. The CDR3 is 18 amino acids. DNA for the CDR3: TGTGCCAGCAGCGATTGGGACAGGAAACTAAACCCCTCCTACGAGCAGTACTTC. It is translated as CASSDWDRKLNPSYEQYF.

There are many counts of this clonotype. The V and J genes are TRBV10-3 and TRBJ2-6; D is undetermined. This CDR3 comprises 15 residues. Trimming took off 10 bases at V and 1 base at J, with 14 bases between the two ends. CDR1 is ENHRY and CDR2 is SYGVKD in the germline V gene. For the CDR3, the DNA is TGTGCCACCACAAGTGCTGGATCTGGGGCCAACGTCCTGACTTTC. It codes for CATTSAGSGANVLTF.

This clonotype was picked up a small number of times. This chain uses TRBV3-1 with TRBJ1-2; D is unclear. The V end lost 2 bases, the J end lost 4 bases, and 11 bases lay between the germline ends. Per the germline V gene, CDR1 is LGHDT and CDR2 is YNNKEL (reference sequence). The CDR3 has 14 amino acids. CDR3 nucleotides: TGTGCCAGCAGCCAAAACGCCGTGGGCTATGGCTACACCTTC. This encodes CASSQNAVGYGYTF.

This clonotype came up a few times. Here the CDR3 reads CASSSVSGSGTDTQYF. CDR3 DNA: TGTGCCAGCAGCTCGGTTAGCGGGAGTGGCACAGATACGCAGTATTTT. This rearrangement joins TRBV7-9 to TRBJ2-3; 9 nucleotides align to TRBD2. The trim removed 4 bases at V and 1 base at J, leaving 6 bases unmatched. The CDR3 is made up of 16 amino acids. Germline V lookup: CDR1 SEHNR, CDR2 FQNEAQ (reference sequence).

This clonotype was counted a single time. The gene calls are TRBV21-1 and TRBJ2-7; the D call of TRBD1 is as the table states it, not checked on the DNA. TRBV21-1 is recorded as a pseudogene. There are 14 residues in the CDR3. Written as DNA, the CDR3 is TGTGCCAGCAGCATAGGTCCCCATGCTTACGAGCAGTACTTC. Its protein is CASSIGPHAYEQYF.

There are a few counts of this clonotype. The chain is built from TRBV5-1 and TRBJ2-1; TRBD2 matches at 14 bases. The CDR3 covers 18 residues. Per germline, CDR1 SGHRS and CDR2 YFSETQ. Losses at the gene ends were 5 bases for V and 0 bases for J; bases not matched to a gene: 7. The DNA for the CDR3 is TGCGCCAGCAGATACAGACTAGCGGGAGGGGGCTCCTACAATGAGCAGTTCTTC. Translated: CASRYRLAGGGSYNEQFF.

This rearrangement joins TRBV2 to TRBJ2-2, with 7 bases matching TRBD2. The CDR3 is 15 amino acids. V was clipped by 4 bases and J by 7 bases; unmatched bases: 9. The germline gives CDR1 SNHLY, CDR2 FYNNEI. The CDR3 DNA reads TGTGCCAGCAGTGTAGTGCGGGAGAGGAACGGGGAGCTGTTTTTT. This codes for CASSVVRERNGELFF.